This T cell receptor beta chain was identified in a study of T cells in Graves' hyperthyroidism and ophthalmopathy. The wider study: Prior to any treatment, at the point of initial diagnosis, peripheral blood was collected. The study, taken as a whole, reports: Blood shared most expanded thyroid clonotypes above 0.001.

TCR beta CDR3 region amplification was performed from RNA transcripts. In the first-round RT-PCR of the TCR CDR3, the HTBI primer set was used. TCRdb independently ran MiXCR on the multiplex PCR reads; one entry per CDR3 protein. Counted here are 490,000 or so distinct CDR3 sequences, 15% to 20% occurring once; the ten biggest clones make up over 25%. As regards this clonotype: The antigen remains unidentified.

Trimming took 5 bases from V and 8 from J, leaving 7 bases between them. The CDR3 covers 11 residues. Germline CDR1 is LGHNT and CDR2 is FRNRAP. Enrolled ophthalmopathy patients presented with a Clinical Activity Score of at least 3, a NOSPECS grade of at least 4, and disease duration under 3 months. Diagnostic decisions used clinical symptoms, serum thyroxine and TRAb, thyroid ultrasound and orbital computed tomography. This chain uses TRBV12-5 with TRBJ2-1, with a weak D call TRBD2 (5 bases). The sequenced material came from blood. This receptor was identified in a woman aged 30 to 39 with Graves' ophthalmopathy. The CDR3 loop reads CASGQADEQFF. In nucleotides, the CDR3 is TGTGCTAGTGGTCAAGCGGATGAGCAGTTCTTC.